Presented here are 8 T cell receptor beta chains from one specimen sequenced in a study of early T cells in non-severe SARS-CoV-2 infection. TCRdb re-analysed the 5' RACE reads in MiXCR, keeping a single row per CDR3 protein. The table has roughly 48,000 distinct CDR3 sequences, around 6% seen once. Sequenced: whole blood. Every receptor here comes from an adult who was a healthcare worker with PCR-confirmed SARS-CoV-2 infection or an uninfected control (not recorded which).

This clonotype was detected a few times. The J gene is TRBJ2-7, the V gene TRBV7-2; no clear D. The CDR3 length is 16 residues. The V gene lost 1 base and the J gene lost 3 bases, with 16 bases spanning the gap. Germline-derived CDR1 and CDR2 are SGHTA and FQGNSA. The CDR3: CASSLVSGRNFYEQYF. CDR3 nucleotides: TGTGCCAGCAGCTTAGTCTCCGGGCGTAATTTCTACGAGCAGTACTTC.

At least ten counts were recorded for this clonotype. The J gene is TRBJ2-7, the V gene TRBV9; tentative D call: TRBD1 (5 bases). Trimming took 0 bases from V and 2 from J, leaving 9 bases between them. The length of the CDR3 is 14 residues. Germline V gene sequence: CDR1 SGDLS, CDR2 YYNGEE. The CDR3 DNA reads as TGTGCCAGCAGCGTAGGTGGGGCCACCTACGAGCAGTACTTC. This encodes CASSVGGATYEQYF.

The gene calls are TRBV2 and TRBJ2-7; the match to TRBD2 covers 8 bases. With V trimmed by 8 bases and J by 5 bases, 11 bases remained unmatched. The CDR3 extends over 14 amino acids. The germline CDR1 and CDR2 sequences are SNHLY and FYNNEI. The CDR3 sequence: CASPGSGRAHEQYF. Written as DNA, the CDR3 is TGTGCCAGCCCGGGGAGCGGGAGAGCCCACGAGCAGTACTTC.

This clonotype was detected many times. CDR3 nucleotides: TGTGCCAGCAGCTCCCCCGGGACTAGGAGCACAGATACGCAGTATTTT. Amino acids: CASSSPGTRSTDTQYF. The V gene is TRBV5-5, the J gene TRBJ2-3, with 8 nucleotides matching TRBD2. Trimming cost V 3 bases and J 0 bases; bases outside gene matches: 6. CDR1 and CDR2 from the germline V gene are SGHKS and YYEKEE (reference sequence). The CDR3 totals 16 residues.

This clonotype was seen ten or more times. The chain joins TRBV12-3 or TRBV12-4 to TRBJ1-1, with TRBD1 as a possible D gene (5 bases). The CDR3 consists of 13 residues. The V end was cut by 2 bases, the J end by 7 bases, with 11 bases between. DNA for the CDR3: TGTGCCAGCAGTTTACAGGGTAGTAGTGAAGCTTTCTTT. Residues: CASSLQGSSEAFF.

This clonotype was detected ten times or more. The rearrangement uses TRBV20-1 and TRBJ2-3; 10 bases line up with TRBD2. The germline CDR1 and CDR2 sequences are DFQATT and SNEGSKA (reference sequence). This CDR3 contains 18 residues. The ends lost 7 bases at V and 0 bases at J; junction bases unmatched: 16. CDR3 region: CSVWGRAGLAASTDTQYF. The CDR3 DNA reads as TGCAGTGTTTGGGGAAGGGCAGGACTAGCGGCCAGCACAGATACGCAGTATTTT.

There are a few counts of this clonotype. This chain links TRBV6-2 or TRBV6-3 with TRBJ1-1, with D uncertain. From germline, CDR1 is MNHEY and CDR2 SVGEGT. This CDR3 contains 13 residues. V was cut by 2 bases and J by 11 bases, with 15 bases left in between. CDR3: CASSYPKSGLAFF. CDR3 DNA: TGTGCCAGCAGTTACCCGAAATCGGGCCTCGCTTTCTTT.

This clonotype has at least ten counts. The V gene is TRBV20-1, the J gene TRBJ2-1; the match to TRBD2 covers 7 bases. CDR3 length equals 12 residues. Germline V CDR1 and CDR2: DFQATT, SNEGSKA (reference sequence). In nucleotides, the CDR3 is TGCACGTCCGGGACTACGAGGAATGAGCAGTTCTTC. Translating gives CTSGTTRNEQFF.